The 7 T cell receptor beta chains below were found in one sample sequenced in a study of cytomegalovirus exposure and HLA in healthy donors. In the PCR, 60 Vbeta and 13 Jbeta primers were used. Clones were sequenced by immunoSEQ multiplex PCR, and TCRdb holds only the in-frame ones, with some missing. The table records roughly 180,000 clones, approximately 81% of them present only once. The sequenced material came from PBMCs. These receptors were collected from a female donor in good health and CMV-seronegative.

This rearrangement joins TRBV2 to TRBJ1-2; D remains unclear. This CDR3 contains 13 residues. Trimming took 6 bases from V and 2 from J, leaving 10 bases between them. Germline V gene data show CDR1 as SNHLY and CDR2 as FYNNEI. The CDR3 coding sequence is TGTGCCAGCAGCGACTTACTGAACTATGGCTACACCTTC. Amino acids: CASSDLLNYGYTF.

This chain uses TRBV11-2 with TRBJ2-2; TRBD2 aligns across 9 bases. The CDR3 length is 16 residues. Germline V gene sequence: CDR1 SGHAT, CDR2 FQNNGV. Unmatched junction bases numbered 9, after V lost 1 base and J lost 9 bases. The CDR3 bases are TGTGCCAGCAGCTTAGGGGGCGGGGGGGCTTATCGGGAGCTGTTTTTT. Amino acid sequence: CASSLGGGGAYRELFF.

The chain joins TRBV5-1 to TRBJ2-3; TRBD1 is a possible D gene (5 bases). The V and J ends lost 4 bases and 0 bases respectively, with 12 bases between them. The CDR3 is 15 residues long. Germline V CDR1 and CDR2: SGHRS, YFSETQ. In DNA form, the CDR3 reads TGCGCCAGCAGCGGGGCCACCCCAAGCACAGATACGCAGTATTTT. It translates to CASSGATPSTDTQYF.

CDR3 nucleotides: TGTGCCAGCAGCCAAGTAGGAGACGACGGCTACACCTTC. This translates into CASSQVGDDGYTF. V and J are TRBV4-2 and TRBJ1-2, with D hard to call. Trimming stripped 1 base from V and 8 bases from J, with 11 bases between. Germline V gives CDR1 LGHNA, CDR2 YNFKEQ. This CDR3 is built from 13 residues.

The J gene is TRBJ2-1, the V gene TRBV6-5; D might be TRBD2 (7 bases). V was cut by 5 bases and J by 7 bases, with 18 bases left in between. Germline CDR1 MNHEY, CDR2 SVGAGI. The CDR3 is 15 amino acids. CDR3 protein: CASSPHLEGGNEQFF. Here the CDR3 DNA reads TGTGCCAGCAGTCCACATCTGGAGGGGGGGAATGAGCAGTTCTTC.

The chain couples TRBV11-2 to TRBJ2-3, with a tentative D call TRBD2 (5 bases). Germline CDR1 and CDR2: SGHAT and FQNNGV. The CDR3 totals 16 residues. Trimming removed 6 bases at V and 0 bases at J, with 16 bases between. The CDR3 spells CASRDWTGISTDTQYF. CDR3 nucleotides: TGTGCCAGCAGGGACTGGACGGGGATTAGCACAGATACGCAGTATTTT.

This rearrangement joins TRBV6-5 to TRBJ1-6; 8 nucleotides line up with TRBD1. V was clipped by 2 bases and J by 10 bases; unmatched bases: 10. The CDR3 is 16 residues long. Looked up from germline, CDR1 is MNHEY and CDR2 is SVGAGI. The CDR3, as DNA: TGTGCCAGCAGTTACACTACCGCAGGGGGCGGGTCACCCCTCCACTTT. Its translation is CASSYTTAGGGSPLHF.